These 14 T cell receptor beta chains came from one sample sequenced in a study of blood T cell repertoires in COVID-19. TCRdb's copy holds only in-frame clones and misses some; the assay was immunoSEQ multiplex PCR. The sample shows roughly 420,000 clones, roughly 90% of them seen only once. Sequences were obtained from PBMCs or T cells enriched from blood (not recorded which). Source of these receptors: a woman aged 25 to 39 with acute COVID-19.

CDR3 amino acids: CASKPRENTEAFF. In nucleotides, the CDR3 is TGTGCCAGTAAGCCGAGGGAGAACACTGAAGCTTTCTTT. The chain is built from TRBV18 and TRBJ1-1; D is ambiguous. Germline CDR1 and CDR2: KGHSH and LQKENI. Trimming removed 9 bases at V and 1 base at J, with 12 bases between. CDR3 length equals 13 residues. The whole variable domain, filled in from reference TRBV18 and TRBJ1-1, reads NAGVMQNPRHLVRRRGQEARLRCSPMKGHSHVYWYRQLPEEGLKFMVYLQKENIIDESGMPKERFSAEFPKEGPSILRIQQVVRGDSAAYFCASKPRENTEAFFGQGTRLTVV.

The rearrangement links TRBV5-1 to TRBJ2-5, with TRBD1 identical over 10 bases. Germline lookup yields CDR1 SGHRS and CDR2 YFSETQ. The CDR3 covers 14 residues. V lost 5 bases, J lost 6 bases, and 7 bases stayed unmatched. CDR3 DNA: TGCGCCAGCAGTCCGGGACAGGGGTCTCAGACCCAGTACTTC. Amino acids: CASSPGQGSQTQYF.

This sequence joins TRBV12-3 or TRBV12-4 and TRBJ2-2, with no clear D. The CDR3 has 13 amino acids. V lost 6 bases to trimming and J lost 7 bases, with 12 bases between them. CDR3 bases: TGTGCCAGCAGCCTGGCTAGAAGCGGGGAGCTGTTTTTT. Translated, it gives CASSLARSGELFF.

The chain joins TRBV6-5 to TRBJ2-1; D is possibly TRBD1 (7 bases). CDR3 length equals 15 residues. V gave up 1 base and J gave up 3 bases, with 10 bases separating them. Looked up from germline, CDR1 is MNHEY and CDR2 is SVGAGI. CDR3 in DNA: TGTGCCAGCAGTTACTTCCAGGGGGGCTACAATGAGCAGTTCTTC. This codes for CASSYFQGGYNEQFF.

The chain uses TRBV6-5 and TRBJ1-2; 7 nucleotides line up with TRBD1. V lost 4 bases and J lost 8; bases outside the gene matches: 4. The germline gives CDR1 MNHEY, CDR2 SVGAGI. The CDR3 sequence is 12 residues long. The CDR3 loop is CASSSGGYGYTF. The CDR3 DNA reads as TGTGCCAGCAGTTCAGGGGGATACGGCTACACCTTC.

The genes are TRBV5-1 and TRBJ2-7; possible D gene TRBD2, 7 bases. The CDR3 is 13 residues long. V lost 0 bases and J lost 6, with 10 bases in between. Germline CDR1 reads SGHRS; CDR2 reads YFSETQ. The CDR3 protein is CASSLAGGLEQYF. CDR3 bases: TGCGCCAGCAGCTTGGCCGGGGGGCTCGAGCAGTACTTC.

The CDR3 bases are TGCGCCAGCCACTTTTCGGGAAGCACAGATACGCAGTATTTT. Protein product: CASHFSGSTDTQYF. The rearrangement links TRBV5-1 to TRBJ2-3; D perhaps matches TRBD2 (5 bases). V lost 7 bases and J lost 0, with 12 bases in between. Germline V lookup: CDR1 SGHRS, CDR2 YFSETQ. The CDR3 extends over 14 amino acids.

CDR3 sequence: CASSLVPGTEAFF. The DNA for the CDR3 is TGTGCCAGCAGCTTGGTTCCGGGGACTGAAGCTTTCTTT. The V and J genes are TRBV5-4 and TRBJ1-1; no definite D call. Trimming cost V 0 bases and J 5 bases, with 8 bases left between them. The germline V gene has CDR1 SGHNT and CDR2 YYREEE (reference sequence). The CDR3 runs to 13 residues.

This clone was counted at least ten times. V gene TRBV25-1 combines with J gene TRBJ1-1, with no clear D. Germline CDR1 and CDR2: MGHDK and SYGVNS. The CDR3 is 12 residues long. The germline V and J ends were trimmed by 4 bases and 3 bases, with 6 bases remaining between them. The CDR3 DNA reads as TGTGCCAGCAGTGGGGAGGACACTGAAGCTTTCTTT. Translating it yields CASSGEDTEAFF.

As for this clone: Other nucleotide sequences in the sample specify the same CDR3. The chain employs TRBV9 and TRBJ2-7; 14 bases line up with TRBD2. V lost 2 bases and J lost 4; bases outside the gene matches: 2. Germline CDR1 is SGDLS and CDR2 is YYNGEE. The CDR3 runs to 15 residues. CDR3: CASSVGTSGGYEQYF. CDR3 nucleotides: TGTGCCAGCAGCGTCGGGACTAGCGGGGGTTACGAGCAGTACTTC.

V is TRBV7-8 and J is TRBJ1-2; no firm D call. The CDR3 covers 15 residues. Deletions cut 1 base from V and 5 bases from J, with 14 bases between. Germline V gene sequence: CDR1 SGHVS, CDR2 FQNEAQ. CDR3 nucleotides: TGTGCCAGCAGCTTAGATAACAGACCCCAATATGGCTACACCTTC. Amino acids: CASSLDNRPQYGYTF.

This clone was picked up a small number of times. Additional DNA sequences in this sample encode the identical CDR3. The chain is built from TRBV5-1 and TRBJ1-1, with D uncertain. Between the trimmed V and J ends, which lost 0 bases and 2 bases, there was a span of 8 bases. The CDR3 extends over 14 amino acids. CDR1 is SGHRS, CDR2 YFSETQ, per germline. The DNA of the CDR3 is TGCGCCAGCAGCTTGGCGGGTGGAAACACTGAAGCTTTCTTT. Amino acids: CASSLAGGNTEAFF.

In DNA form, the CDR3 reads TGTGCCAGCAGCTTAGCGGGAGTTCGGCAGCCCCAGCATTTT. Its translation is CASSLAGVRQPQHF. The chain links TRBV7-8 to TRBJ1-5; D call uncertain. The CDR3 extends over 14 amino acids. Germline CDR1 is SGHVS and CDR2 is FQNEAQ. The V end lost 0 bases, the J end lost 7 bases, and 10 bases lay between the germline ends.

The CDR3: CASSLTGSYEQYF. In DNA form, the CDR3 reads TGTGCCAGCAGTTTGACCGGGAGCTACGAGCAGTACTTC. The V and J genes are TRBV28 and TRBJ2-7, with TRBD2 as a possible D gene (6 bases). V shed 3 bases and J shed 3 bases, with 9 bases lying between them. Looked up from germline, CDR1 is MDHEN and CDR2 is SYDVKM. The CDR3 contains 13 residues. The full variable domain, rest sourced from reference TRBV28 and TRBJ2-7, is DVKVTQSSRYLVKRTGEKVFLECVQDMDHENMFWYRQDPGLGLRLIYFSYDVKMKEKGDIPEGYSVSREKKERFSLILESASTNQTSMYLCASSLTGSYEQYFGPGTRLTVT.